The following is a T cell receptor beta chain sequence with its context. What it binds is unknown. This entry is derived from a study of T cell responses to AZD1222 COVID-19 vaccine. The study, taken as a whole, reports: Mostly white British, mostly female donors; authors suggested clonal diversity may be underestimated.

The trim removed 5 bases at V and 5 bases at J, leaving 5 bases unmatched. Germline V gives CDR1 SGHRS, CDR2 YFSETQ. CDR3 size: 14 residues. Profiling relied on immunoSEQ multiplex PCR, and the TCRdb table lists in-frame clones only, not all of them. The profile shows approximately 100,000 clones, about 87% of them singletons. This chain joins TRBV5-1 and TRBJ1-1, with 11 bases fitting TRBD1. The TCR comes from an adult in good health. The sample consisted of peripheral blood, taken on day 0 of AZD1222 vaccination. The CDR3: CASSSDRGRTEAFF. CDR3 nucleotides: TGCGCCAGCAGTTCGGACAGGGGGCGGACTGAAGCTTTCTTT. Full variable domain (outside the CDR3, taken from reference TRBV5-1 and TRBJ1-1): KAGVTQTPRYLIKTRGQQVTLSCSPISGHRSVSWYQQTPGQGLQFLFEYFSETQRNKGNFPGRFSGRQFSNSRSEMNVSTLELGDSALYLCASSSDRGRTEAFFGQGTRLTVV.